The rows below give T cell receptor beta chains drawn from one sample of a study of blood T cell repertoires in COVID-19. Generated by immunoSEQ multiplex PCR, the TCRdb table keeps only in-frame clones and is missing some. The table shows about 330,000 clones, with about 91% occurring only once. Sequences were obtained from peripheral blood. These receptors were obtained from a man aged 30 to 39 with COVID-19, enrolled during active disease. CDR3s include the opening cysteine and the closing phenylalanine or tryptophan. The D gene is left open where the match is weak. A clone size is listed for some rows: how often the clone was seen (once, few, many), or a class if it is expanded.

v_gene	d_gene	j_gene	abundance	CDR3aa	CDR3nt
TRBV28	.	TRBJ2-7	.	CASSPPSGQSYEQYF	TGTGCCAGCAGTCCACCGAGCGGGCAATCCTACGAGCAGTACTTC
TRBV7-3	.	TRBJ2-6	.	CASSLNRAGANVLTF	TGTGCCAGCAGCTTAAACAGGGCTGGGGCCAACGTCCTGACTTTC
TRBV10-3	.	TRBJ2-7	.	CAISLARDSPEQYF	TGTGCCATCAGTTTGGCCAGGGACTCACCCGAGCAGTACTTC
TRBV7-2	.	TRBJ1-2	few	CASSLGTMAGALGYGYTF	TGTGCCAGCAGCTTAGGTACGATGGCGGGCGCTCTAGGCTATGGCTACACCTTC
TRBV28	.	TRBJ2-7	.	CASSYRTDSYEQYF	TGTGCCAGCAGTTATAGGACAGACTCCTACGAGCAGTACTTC
TRBV5-4	TRBD2	TRBJ2-5	.	CASSLGLAGETQYF	TGTGCCAGCAGCTTGGGACTAGCAGGGGAGACCCAGTACTTC
TRBV28	.	TRBJ2-3	.	CASSLVGISDPIRYF	TGTGCCAGCAGTTTAGTGGGCATCTCGGATCCCATACGGTATTTT
TRBV14	TRBD2	TRBJ2-2	.	CASSHRGGLHTGELFF	TGTGCCAGCAGCCACCGGGGGGGTCTCCACACCGGGGAGCTGTTTTTT
TRBV19	TRBD2	TRBJ2-7	.	CAYRSGSAGGHVEQYF	TGTGCCTACCGTAGCGGAAGTGCGGGGGGGCATGTCGAGCAGTACTTC
TRBV7-2	.	TRBJ2-7	.	CASSLGLSTYEQYF	TGTGCCAGCAGCCTGGGACTCTCCACCTACGAGCAGTACTTC
TRBV7-3	.	TRBJ2-1	once	CASSLHRKDEQFF	TGTGCCAGCAGCTTACACAGGAAAGATGAGCAGTTCTTC
TRBV19	.	TRBJ1-3	.	CASHKGVWAGNTIYF	TGTGCCAGCCACAAGGGGGTTTGGGCTGGAAACACCATATATTTT
TRBV6-2/TRBV6-3	.	TRBJ1-5	.	CASSYGGFSNQPQHF	TGTGCCAGCAGTTATGGGGGGTTTAGCAATCAGCCCCAGCATTTT
TRBV2	.	TRBJ1-2	.	CASSEVWGRVRGYYGYTF	TGTGCCAGCAGTGAAGTATGGGGCAGGGTAAGAGGTTACTATGGCTACACCTTC
TRBV9	TRBD1	TRBJ1-3	.	CASSVAGTGLHTIYF	TGTGCCAGCAGCGTAGCTGGGACAGGGTTGCACACCATATATTTT
TRBV6-5	.	TRBJ1-1	.	CASITNMGGNTEAFF	TGTGCCAGCATCACGAATATGGGGGGAAACACTGAAGCTTTCTTT
TRBV2	TRBD2	TRBJ2-1	.	CASRPTSGNNEQFF	TGTGCCAGCCGCCCGACTAGCGGGAACAATGAGCAGTTCTTC
TRBV29-1	.	TRBJ1-2	once	CSVRPTGTQLGGYTF	TGCAGCGTCCGGCCCACCGGGACTCAGTTGGGAGGCTACACCTTC
TRBV19	TRBD1	TRBJ1-1	.	CASSGQGRTEAFF	TGTGCCAGTAGTGGACAGGGACGAACTGAAGCTTTCTTT
TRBV19	TRBD1	TRBJ2-5	.	CASSILGQGGQETQYF	TGTGCCAGTAGTATTTTGGGACAGGGGGGACAAGAGACCCAGTACTTC
TRBV14	.	TRBJ1-1	.	CASSQAWREAFF	TGTGCCAGCAGCCAAGCATGGAGGGAAGCTTTCTTT
TRBV27	TRBD2	TRBJ2-1	.	CASSLYSPSGSSNEQFF	TGTGCCAGCAGTTTATATTCGCCTAGCGGGAGTAGCAATGAGCAGTTCTTC
TRBV7-3	.	TRBJ2-5	.	CASSFGRARQETQYF	TGTGCCAGCAGCTTTGGGCGCGCCAGGCAAGAGACCCAGTACTTC
TRBV19	.	TRBJ2-3	.	CASSMLGGAGDTQYF	TGTGCCAGTAGTATGTTGGGGGGGGCAGGAGATACGCAGTATTTT
TRBV5-1	.	TRBJ2-2	.	CASSLLGISNTGELFF	TGCGCCAGCAGCTTGCTCGGAATTAGCAACACCGGGGAGCTGTTTTTT
TRBV27	TRBD1	TRBJ2-7	.	CASSLTWGQGGLEQYF	TGTGCCAGCAGTTTAACGTGGGGACAGGGGGGACTCGAGCAGTACTTC
TRBV2	.	TRBJ2-6	.	CASSEKETGLSGANVLTF	TGTGCCAGCAGTGAAAAGGAGACAGGCCTGTCCGGGGCCAACGTCCTGACTTTC